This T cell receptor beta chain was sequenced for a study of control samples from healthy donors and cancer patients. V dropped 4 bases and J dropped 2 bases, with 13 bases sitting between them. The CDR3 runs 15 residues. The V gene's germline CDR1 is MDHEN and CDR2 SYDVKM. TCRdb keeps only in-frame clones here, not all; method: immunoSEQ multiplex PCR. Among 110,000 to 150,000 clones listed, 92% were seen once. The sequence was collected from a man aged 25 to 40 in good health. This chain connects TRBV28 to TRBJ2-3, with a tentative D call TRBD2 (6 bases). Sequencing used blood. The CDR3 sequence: CASSSSAGYTDTQYF. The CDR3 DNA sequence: TGTGCCAGCAGTTCTTCCGCGGGATACACAGATACGCAGTATTTT.